Following are 5 T cell receptor beta chains from one sample sequenced in a study of blood T cell repertoires in COVID-19. Assay used: immunoSEQ multiplex PCR; TCRdb lists only in-frame clones, some missing. This sample carries some 460,000 clones, more than 85% of them seen once, and the ten largest clones take roughly 4.3%. Specimen: peripheral blood. These receptors originate from a woman aged 25 to 45 with acute or convalescent COVID-19.

V usage is TRBV27 and J usage is TRBJ2-1; 8 bases line up with TRBD2. Trimming at V came to 8 bases and at J to 7 bases, leaving 10 bases not matched to a gene. Germline loops: CDR1 MNHEY, CDR2 SMNVEV (reference sequence). The CDR3 consists of 14 residues. The CDR3 sequence is CASSGGRLSNEQFF. The CDR3 DNA follows: TGTGCCAGCTCGGGGGGGCGACTTTCTAATGAGCAGTTCTTC.

This rearrangement joins TRBV5-4 to TRBJ2-1; D may be TRBD1 (5 bases). Germline V lookup: CDR1 SGHNT, CDR2 YYREEE (reference sequence). Trimming cost V 0 bases and J 5 bases, with 9 bases left between them. The CDR3 loop spans 14 amino acids. The CDR3 sequence: CASSLGQPNNEQFF. The DNA for the CDR3 is TGTGCCAGCAGCTTGGGACAGCCGAACAATGAGCAGTTCTTC.

The chain has TRBV7-9 and TRBJ2-7, with TRBD1 matching 7 bases. Germline lookup yields CDR1 SEHNR and CDR2 FQNEAQ (reference sequence). CDR3 size: 11 residues. The trim removed 5 bases at V and 7 bases at J, leaving 2 bases unmatched. The DNA of the CDR3 is TGTGCCAGCAGCGCAGGGGGAGAGCAGTACTTC. It translates to CASSAGGEQYF.

This clone was seen a handful of times. This chain joins TRBV3-1 (or the pseudogene TRBV3-2) and TRBJ2-2, with 8 bases fitting TRBD1. After removal of 6 bases from V and 1 base from J, the junction contained 4 bases not matched to a gene. The CDR3 is 15 amino acids. CDR1 LGHDT and CDR2 YNNKEL come from the germline V gene (reference sequence). The chain's CDR3 is CASRPDRGNTGELFF. CDR3 coding DNA: TGTGCCAGCAGACCCGACAGGGGGAACACCGGGGAGCTGTTTTTT.

J is TRBJ2-2 and V is TRBV6-1; D gene ambiguous. Germline V lookup: CDR1 MNHNS, CDR2 SASEGT. V was cut by 2 bases and J by 1 base, with 11 bases left in between. This CDR3 has 16 residues. CDR3 residues: CASSERSQRNTGELFF. The DNA for the CDR3 is TGTGCCAGCAGTGAACGGAGCCAGCGGAACACCGGGGAGCTGTTTTTT.